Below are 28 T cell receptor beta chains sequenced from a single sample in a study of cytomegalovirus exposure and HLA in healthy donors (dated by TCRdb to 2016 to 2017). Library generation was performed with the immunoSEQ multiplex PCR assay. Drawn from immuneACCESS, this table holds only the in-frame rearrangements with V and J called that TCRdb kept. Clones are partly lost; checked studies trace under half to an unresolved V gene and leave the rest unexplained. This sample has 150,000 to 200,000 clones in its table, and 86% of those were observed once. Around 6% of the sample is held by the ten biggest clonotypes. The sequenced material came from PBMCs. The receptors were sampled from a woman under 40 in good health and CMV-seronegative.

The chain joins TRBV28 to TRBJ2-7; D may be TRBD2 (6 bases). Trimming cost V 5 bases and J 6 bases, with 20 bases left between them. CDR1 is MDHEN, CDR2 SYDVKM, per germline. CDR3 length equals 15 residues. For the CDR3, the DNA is TGTGCCAGCAGTGACACGGGACTTCCACGCGGCGAGCAGTACTTC. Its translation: CASSDTGLPRGEQYF.

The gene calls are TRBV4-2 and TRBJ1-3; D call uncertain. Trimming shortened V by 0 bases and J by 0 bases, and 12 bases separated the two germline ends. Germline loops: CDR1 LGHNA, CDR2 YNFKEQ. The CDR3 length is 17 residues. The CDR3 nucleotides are TGTGCCAGCAGCCAAGAGGCGGGTATTGGCTCTGGAAACACCATATATTTT. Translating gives CASSQEAGIGSGNTIYF.

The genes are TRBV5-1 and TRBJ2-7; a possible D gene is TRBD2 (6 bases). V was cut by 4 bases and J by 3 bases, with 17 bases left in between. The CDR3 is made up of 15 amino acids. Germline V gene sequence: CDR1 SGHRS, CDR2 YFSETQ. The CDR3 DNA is TGCGCCAGCAGCACAAATACCGGGGGACGCTACGAGCAGTACTTC. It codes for CASSTNTGGRYEQYF.

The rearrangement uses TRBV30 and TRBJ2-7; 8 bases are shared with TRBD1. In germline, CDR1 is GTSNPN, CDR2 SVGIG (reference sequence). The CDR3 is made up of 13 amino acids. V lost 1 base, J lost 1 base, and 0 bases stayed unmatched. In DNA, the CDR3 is TGTGCCTGGAGTGGGGACAGGTCCTACGAGCAGTACTTC. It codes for CAWSGDRSYEQYF.

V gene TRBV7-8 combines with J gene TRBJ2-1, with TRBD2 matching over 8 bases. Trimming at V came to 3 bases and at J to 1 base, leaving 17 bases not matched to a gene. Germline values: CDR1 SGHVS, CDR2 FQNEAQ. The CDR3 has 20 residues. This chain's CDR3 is CASSFTGLGSSTRSYNEQFF. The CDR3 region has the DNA TGTGCCAGCAGCTTTACGGGACTAGGATCCTCAACGAGATCCTACAATGAGCAGTTCTTC. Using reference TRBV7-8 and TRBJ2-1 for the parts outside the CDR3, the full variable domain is GAGVSQSPRYKVAKRGQDVALRCDPISGHVSLFWYQQALGQGPEFLTYFQNEAQLDKSGLPSDRFFAERPEGSVSTLKIQRTQQEDSAVYLCASSFTGLGSSTRSYNEQFFGPGTRLTVL.

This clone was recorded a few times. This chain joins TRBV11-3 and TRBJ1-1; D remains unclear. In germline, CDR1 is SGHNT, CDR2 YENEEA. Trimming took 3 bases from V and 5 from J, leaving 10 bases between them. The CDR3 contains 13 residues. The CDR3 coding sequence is TGTGCCAGCAGCTTCCGAAGGTGGACTGAAGCTTTCTTT. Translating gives CASSFRRWTEAFF.

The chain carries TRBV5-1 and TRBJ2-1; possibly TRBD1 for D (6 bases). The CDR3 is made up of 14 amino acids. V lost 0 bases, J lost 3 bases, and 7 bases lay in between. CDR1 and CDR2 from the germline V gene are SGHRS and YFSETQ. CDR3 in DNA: TGCGCCAGCAGCTTGGCGGACAGCTACAATGAGCAGTTCTTC. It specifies CASSLADSYNEQFF.

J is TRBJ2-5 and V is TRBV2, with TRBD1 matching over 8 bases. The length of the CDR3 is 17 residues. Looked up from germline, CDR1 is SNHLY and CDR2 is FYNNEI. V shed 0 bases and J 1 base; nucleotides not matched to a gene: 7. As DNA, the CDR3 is TGTGCCAGCAGTGAAGCGCAATTCGACAGGGGCCAAGAGACCCAGTACTTC. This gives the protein CASSEAQFDRGQETQYF.

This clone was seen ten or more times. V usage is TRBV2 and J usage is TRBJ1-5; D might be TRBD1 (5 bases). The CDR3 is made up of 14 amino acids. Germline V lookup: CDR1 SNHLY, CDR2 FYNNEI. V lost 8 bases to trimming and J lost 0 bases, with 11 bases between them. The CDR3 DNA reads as TGTGCCAGCTGCCGACAGTATAGCAATCAGCCCCAGCATTTT. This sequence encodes CASCRQYSNQPQHF.

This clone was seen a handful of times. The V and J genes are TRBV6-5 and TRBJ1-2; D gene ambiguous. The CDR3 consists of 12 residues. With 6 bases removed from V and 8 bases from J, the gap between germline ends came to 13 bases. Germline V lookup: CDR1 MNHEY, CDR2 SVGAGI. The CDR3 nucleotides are TGTGCCAGCAGCCCGAATGTGGGCGGCTACACCTTC. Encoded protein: CASSPNVGGYTF.

The CDR3 coding sequence is TGTGCCAGCAGCCTTCGGACAGTGGGGGAGCTGTTTTTT. It yields the protein CASSLRTVGELFF. The V call is TRBV7-8, the J call TRBJ2-2; possible D gene TRBD1, 6 bases. Per the germline V gene, CDR1 is SGHVS and CDR2 is FQNEAQ. This CDR3 has 13 amino acids. V was pared by 5 bases and J by 8 bases, with 12 bases between.

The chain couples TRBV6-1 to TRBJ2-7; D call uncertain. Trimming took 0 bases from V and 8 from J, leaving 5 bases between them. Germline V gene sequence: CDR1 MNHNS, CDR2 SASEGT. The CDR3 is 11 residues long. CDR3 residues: CASSEAQKQYF. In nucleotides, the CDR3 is TGTGCCAGCAGTGAAGCCCAGAAGCAGTACTTC.

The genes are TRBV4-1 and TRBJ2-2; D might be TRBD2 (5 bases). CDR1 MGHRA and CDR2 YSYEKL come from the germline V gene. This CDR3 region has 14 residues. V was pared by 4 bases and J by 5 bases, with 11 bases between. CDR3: CASSPSRATGELFF. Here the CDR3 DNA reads TGCGCCAGCAGCCCCTCGAGGGCGACCGGGGAGCTGTTTTTT.

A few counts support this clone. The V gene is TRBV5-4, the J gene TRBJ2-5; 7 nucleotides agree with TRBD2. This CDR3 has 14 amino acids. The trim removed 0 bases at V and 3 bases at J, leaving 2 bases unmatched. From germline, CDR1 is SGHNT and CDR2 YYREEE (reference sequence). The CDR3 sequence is CASSLGGTKETQYF. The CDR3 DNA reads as TGTGCCAGCAGCTTGGGGGGGACTAAAGAGACCCAGTACTTC.

Here the CDR3 reads CASSSPGTSGTEQYF. The DNA of the CDR3 is TGTGCCAGCAGTTCTCCCGGGACTAGCGGGACCGAGCAGTACTTC. The chain employs TRBV6-5 and TRBJ2-7; TRBD2 matches at 13 bases. The CDR3 length is 15 residues. Germline V gene lookup returns CDR1 MNHEY and CDR2 SVGAGI. Trimming at V came to 4 bases and at J to 6 bases, leaving 6 bases not matched to a gene.

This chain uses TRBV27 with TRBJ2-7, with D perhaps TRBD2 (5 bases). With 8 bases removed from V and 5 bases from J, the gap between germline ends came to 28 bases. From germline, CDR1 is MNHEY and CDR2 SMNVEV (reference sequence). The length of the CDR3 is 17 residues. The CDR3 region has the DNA TGTGCCAGCCCCATACCGCAAAAGAGGGAGATCTGCCACGAGCAGTACTTC. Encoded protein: CASPIPQKREICHEQYF.

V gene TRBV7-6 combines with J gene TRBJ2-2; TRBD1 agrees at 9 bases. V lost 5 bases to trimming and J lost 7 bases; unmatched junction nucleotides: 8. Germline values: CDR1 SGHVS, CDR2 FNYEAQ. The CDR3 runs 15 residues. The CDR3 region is CASSQDTGGIGELFF. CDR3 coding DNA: TGTGCCAGCAGCCAAGATACAGGGGGCATCGGGGAGCTGTTTTTT.

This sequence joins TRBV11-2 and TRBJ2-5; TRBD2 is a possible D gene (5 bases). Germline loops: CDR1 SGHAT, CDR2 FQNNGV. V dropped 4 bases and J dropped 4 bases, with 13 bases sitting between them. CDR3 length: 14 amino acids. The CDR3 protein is CASSSDYRRETQYF. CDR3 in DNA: TGTGCCAGCAGCTCCGACTATAGGCGAGAGACCCAGTACTTC.

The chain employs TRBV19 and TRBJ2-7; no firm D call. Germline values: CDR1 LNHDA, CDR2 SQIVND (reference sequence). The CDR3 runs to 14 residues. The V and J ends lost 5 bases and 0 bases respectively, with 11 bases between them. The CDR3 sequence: CASSDPRSSYEQYF. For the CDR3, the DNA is TGTGCCAGTAGTGATCCCAGGAGCTCCTACGAGCAGTACTTC.

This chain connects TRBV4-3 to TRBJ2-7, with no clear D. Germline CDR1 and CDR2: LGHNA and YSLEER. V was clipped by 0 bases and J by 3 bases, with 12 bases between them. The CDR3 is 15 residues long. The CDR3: CASSQELGTFYEQYF. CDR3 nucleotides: TGCGCCAGCAGCCAAGAATTGGGTACCTTCTACGAGCAGTACTTC.

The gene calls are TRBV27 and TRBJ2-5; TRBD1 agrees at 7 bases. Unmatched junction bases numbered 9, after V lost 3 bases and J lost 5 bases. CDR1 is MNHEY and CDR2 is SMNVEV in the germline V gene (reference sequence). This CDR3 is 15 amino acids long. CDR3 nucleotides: TGTGCCAGCAGTTTGGTCCGAGGGGGCTGGGAGACCCAGTACTTC. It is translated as CASSLVRGGWETQYF.

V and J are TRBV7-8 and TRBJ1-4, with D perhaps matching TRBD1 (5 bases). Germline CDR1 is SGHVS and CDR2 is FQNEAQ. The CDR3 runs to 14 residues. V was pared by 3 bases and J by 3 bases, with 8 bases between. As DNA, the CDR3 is TGTGCCAGCAGCTTTGGGGGAGCTAATGAAAAACTGTTTTTT. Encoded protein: CASSFGGANEKLFF.

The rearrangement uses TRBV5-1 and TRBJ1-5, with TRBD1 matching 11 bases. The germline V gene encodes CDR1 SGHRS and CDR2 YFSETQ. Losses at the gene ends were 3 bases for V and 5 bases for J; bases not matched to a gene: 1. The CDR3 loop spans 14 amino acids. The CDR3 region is CASSWTGGDQPQHF. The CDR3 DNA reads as TGCGCCAGCAGCTGGACAGGGGGCGATCAGCCCCAGCATTTT.

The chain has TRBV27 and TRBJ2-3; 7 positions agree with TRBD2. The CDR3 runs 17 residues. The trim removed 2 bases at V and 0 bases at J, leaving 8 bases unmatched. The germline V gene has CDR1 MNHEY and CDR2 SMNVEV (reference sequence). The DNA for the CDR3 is TGTGCCAGCAGTTTACGGACTAGTTTATTTAGCACAGATACGCAGTATTTT. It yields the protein CASSLRTSLFSTDTQYF.

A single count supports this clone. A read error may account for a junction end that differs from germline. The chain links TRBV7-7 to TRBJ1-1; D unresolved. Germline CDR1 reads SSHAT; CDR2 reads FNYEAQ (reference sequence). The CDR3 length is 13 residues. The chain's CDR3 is CASSLQMNTEAFF. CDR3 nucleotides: TGTGCTAGCAGCTTACAGATGAACACTGAAGCTTTCTTT.

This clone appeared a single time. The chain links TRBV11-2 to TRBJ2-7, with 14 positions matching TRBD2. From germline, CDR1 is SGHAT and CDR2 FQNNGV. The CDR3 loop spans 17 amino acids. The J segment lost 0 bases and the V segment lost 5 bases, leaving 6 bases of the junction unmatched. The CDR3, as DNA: TGTGCCAGCAGCCTAAGACTAGCGGGAGGGGTCTCCTACGAGCAGTACTTC. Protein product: CASSLRLAGGVSYEQYF. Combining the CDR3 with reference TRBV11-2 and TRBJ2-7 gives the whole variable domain EAGVAQSPRYKIIEKRQSVAFWCNPISGHATLYWYQQILGQGPKLLIQFQNNGVVDDSQLPKDRFSAERLKGVDSTLKIQPAKLEDSAVYLCASSLRLAGGVSYEQYFGPGTRLTVT.

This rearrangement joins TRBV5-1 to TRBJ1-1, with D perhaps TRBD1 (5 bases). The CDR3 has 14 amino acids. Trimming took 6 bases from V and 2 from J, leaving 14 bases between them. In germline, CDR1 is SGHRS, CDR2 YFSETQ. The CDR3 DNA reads TGCGCCAGCACCTCTACGGGACCTAACACTGAAGCTTTCTTT. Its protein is CASTSTGPNTEAFF.

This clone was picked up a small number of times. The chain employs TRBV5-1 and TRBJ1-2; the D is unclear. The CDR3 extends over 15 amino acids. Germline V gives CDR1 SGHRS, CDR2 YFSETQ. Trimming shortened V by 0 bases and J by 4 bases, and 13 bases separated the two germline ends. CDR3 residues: CASSLAPRRGYGYTF. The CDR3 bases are TGCGCCAGCAGCTTGGCTCCCAGGAGAGGCTATGGCTACACCTTC.